The 21 T cell receptor beta chains below all came from one sample that was sequenced in a study of cytomegalovirus exposure and HLA in healthy donors. PCR amplification relied on 60 Vbeta primers (plus 13 Jbeta primers). The repertoire was sequenced with immunoSEQ multiplex PCR; TCRdb's copy has only in-frame clones and lacks some. The sample lists 150,000 to 200,000 clones, roughly 80% seen once, with around 11% in the top ten. The sample was PBMCs. The origin of the receptors is a young man in good health and CMV-seropositive.

This chain links TRBV28 with TRBJ2-7; 10 nucleotides line up with TRBD2. This CDR3 comprises 16 residues. The junction had 9 bases not matched to a gene; V was cut back by 7 bases and J by 0 bases. Germline V gene sequence: CDR1 MDHEN, CDR2 SYDVKM. The CDR3 DNA sequence: TGTGCCAGCAAGGCAGGGCTAGCGGGAGTCTCCTACGAGCAGTACTTC. This codes for CASKAGLAGVSYEQYF.

This clone was observed a handful of times. One end of the junction fails to match germline, which may point to a read error. The chain carries TRBV5-4 and TRBJ1-2, with 7 bases aligning to TRBD1. The CDR3 is made up of 14 amino acids. The germline gives CDR1 SGHNT, CDR2 YYREEE (reference sequence). As DNA, the CDR3 is TGTGCCAGCAGCTTGGGGGGACAGTTACAATTCTACCCCTTC. As protein: CASSLGGQLQFYPF.

V and J are TRBV28 and TRBJ2-4; 7 nucleotides match TRBD1. The CDR3 covers 14 residues. Per germline, CDR1 MDHEN and CDR2 SYDVKM. J was trimmed by 15 bases and V by 2 bases; bases with no gene match: 13. The CDR3 coding sequence is TGTGCCAGCAGTTTACGTGCCAGGGGGTTAGGGTGGTACTTC. It yields the protein CASSLRARGLGWYF.

Only one count was recorded for this clone. CDR3 bases: TGTGCCACCAGCAGAGCGTACCAGGACAGTAAAGAGACCCAGTACTTC. Its protein is CATSRAYQDSKETQYF. The rearrangement uses TRBV15 and TRBJ2-5; a weak D match, TRBD1 (6 bases). The V gene's germline CDR1 is LNHNV and CDR2 YYDKDF (reference sequence). The V end was cut by 1 base, the J end by 3 bases, with 15 bases between. The CDR3 covers 16 residues.

Only a few counts were recorded for this clone. Other DNA sequences in the same sample also yield this CDR3. The J gene is TRBJ1-4, the V gene TRBV6-5; 7 bases are a match to TRBD1. CDR1 is MNHEY, CDR2 SVGAGI, per germline. The CDR3 contains 14 residues. Trimming took 6 bases from V and 5 from J; bases not matched to a gene: 6. As DNA, the CDR3 is TGTGCCAGCAGAAGACAGGGTCAGAATGAAAAACTGTTTTTT. Protein sequence: CASRRQGQNEKLFF.

In its sample, this clone was seen once. This chain joins TRBV14 and TRBJ2-7; 8 nucleotides align to TRBD1. After removal of 1 base from V and 5 bases from J, the junction contained 10 bases not matched to a gene. CDR1 and CDR2 from the germline V gene are SGHDN and FVKESK. The CDR3 is made up of 16 amino acids. CDR3 DNA: TGTGCCAGCAGCCAAGGAGACGGGACAGGTATCAACGAGCAGTACTTC. Protein product: CASSQGDGTGINEQYF.

The rearrangement joins TRBV10-1 to TRBJ2-7; TRBD2 might be the D (5 bases). Deletions cut 5 bases from V and 5 bases from J, with 13 bases between. The CDR3 is 13 amino acids. From germline, CDR1 is WNHNN and CDR2 SYGVQD (reference sequence). The chain's CDR3 is CASSSSSLDEQYF. Here the CDR3 DNA reads TGCGCCAGCAGTTCTTCTAGCTTGGACGAGCAGTACTTC.

V and J are TRBV5-1 and TRBJ2-7; TRBD2 might be the D (6 bases). Germline-derived CDR1 and CDR2 are SGHRS and YFSETQ. V was trimmed by 4 bases and J by 1 base, leaving 12 bases between them. CDR3 length: 14 amino acids. The CDR3 loop is CASSLGTLSYEQYF. The CDR3 bases are TGCGCCAGCAGCCTCGGGACTCTTTCCTACGAGCAGTACTTC.

The chain links TRBV2 to TRBJ2-6, with a tentative D call TRBD2 (5 bases). CDR3 size: 12 residues. In germline, CDR1 is SNHLY, CDR2 FYNNEI. V was pared by 10 bases and J by 2 bases, with 6 bases between. In nucleotides, the CDR3 is TGTGCCACGCGGGCTGGGGCCAACGTCCTGACTTTC. This codes for CATRAGANVLTF.

V and J are TRBV27 and TRBJ2-3, with 10 nucleotides matching TRBD2. V was clipped by 3 bases and J by 1 base; unmatched bases: 4. This CDR3 contains 16 residues. The germline CDR1 and CDR2 sequences are MNHEY and SMNVEV (reference sequence). CDR3 in DNA: TGTGCCAGCAGTTTCTTTGGACTAGCGGGCACAGATACGCAGTATTTT. Amino acids: CASSFFGLAGTDTQYF.

The rearrangement joins TRBV29-1 to TRBJ2-1; 8 nucleotides line up with TRBD2. J was trimmed by 4 bases and V by 6 bases; bases with no gene match: 5. This CDR3 region has 13 residues. Germline loops: CDR1 SQVTM, CDR2 ANQGSEA. The CDR3 DNA is TGCAGCGTCGAACTAGCGGAGTACAATGAGCAGTTCTTC. Encoded protein: CSVELAEYNEQFF.

The chain recombines TRBV29-1 with TRBJ1-1; 7 positions agree with TRBD1. V lost 6 bases, J lost 0 bases, and 1 base stayed unmatched. Germline CDR1 and CDR2: SQVTM and ANQGSEA. The length of the CDR3 is 12 residues. Here the CDR3 reads CSVDRVNTEAFF. CDR3 sequence (DNA): TGCAGCGTAGACAGGGTGAACACTGAAGCTTTCTTT.

This chain uses TRBV5-1 with TRBJ2-2, with D possibly matching TRBD2 (6 bases). The ends were cut back, 4 bases at V and 6 bases at J, with 16 bases in the middle. The CDR3 totals 15 residues. CDR1 is SGHRS and CDR2 is YFSETQ in the germline V gene. The CDR3 DNA sequence: TGCGCCAGCAGCCCTGTGGCGGGATTGGCCGGGGAGCTGTTTTTT. It specifies CASSPVAGLAGELFF.

This clone has just one count. The chain employs TRBV4-1 and TRBJ2-7; 7 nucleotides match TRBD2. The V gene's germline CDR1 is MGHRA and CDR2 YSYEKL. The ends lost 3 bases at V and 3 bases at J; junction bases unmatched: 11. CDR3 size: 16 residues. CDR3 region: CASSQQRMASGYEQYF. The CDR3 DNA is TGCGCCAGCAGCCAGCAACGAATGGCTAGCGGCTACGAGCAGTACTTC.

As to this clone: Other DNA sequences in the same sample also yield this CDR3. CDR3 DNA: TGTGCCAGCAGCCCGGGACTAGCTTCCTACGAGCAGTACTTC. Its protein product is CASSPGLASYEQYF. The chain employs TRBV27 and TRBJ2-7; 9 bases agree with TRBD2. There are 14 residues in the CDR3. With V trimmed by 6 bases and J by 1 base, 4 bases remained unmatched. Germline V gene lookup returns CDR1 MNHEY and CDR2 SMNVEV (reference sequence).

The chain links TRBV6-1 to TRBJ2-7; 12 bases are shared with TRBD1. V lost 8 bases, J lost 3 bases, and 2 bases stayed unmatched. Looked up from germline, CDR1 is MNHNS and CDR2 is SASEGT. CDR3 size: 13 residues. CDR3 amino acids: CASGTGGLYEQYF. CDR3 in DNA: TGTGCCAGCGGGACAGGGGGCCTCTACGAGCAGTACTTC.

The chain is built from TRBV19 and TRBJ1-4, with D hard to call. This CDR3 is built from 15 residues. Germline lookup yields CDR1 LNHDA and CDR2 SQIVND (reference sequence). With 5 bases removed from V and 0 bases from J, the gap between germline ends came to 10 bases. The CDR3: CASSYYLATNEKLFF. The CDR3 DNA reads TGTGCCAGTAGTTATTATCTAGCAACTAATGAAAAACTGTTTTTT. Together with reference TRBV19 and TRBJ1-4, the CDR3 gives the full variable domain: DGGITQSPKYLFRKEGQNVTLSCEQNLNHDAMYWYRQDPGQGLRLIYYSQIVNDFQKGDIAEGYSVSREKKESFPLTVTSAQKNPTAFYLCASSYYLATNEKLFFGSGTQLSVL.

DNA of the CDR3: TGCGCCAGCAGCCGTCCGGGACAGGGAAGGGAGACCCAGTACTTC. It specifies CASSRPGQGRETQYF. The chain couples TRBV4-1 to TRBJ2-5, with 9 bases fitting TRBD1. CDR1 is MGHRA and CDR2 is YSYEKL in the germline V gene. Trimming cost V 4 bases and J 5 bases; bases outside gene matches: 8. This CDR3 contains 15 residues.

The rearrangement joins TRBV2 to TRBJ2-7, with D unresolved. Trimming left V 5 bases short and J 6 bases short, with 5 bases between. Germline values: CDR1 SNHLY, CDR2 FYNNEI. This CDR3 spans 10 amino acids. CDR3 amino acids: CASSLGEQYF. The CDR3, as DNA: TGTGCCAGCAGTCTCGGCGAGCAGTACTTC.

The rearrangement links TRBV5-6 to TRBJ2-7; no reliable D call. This CDR3 has 11 amino acids. Trimming stripped 0 bases from V and 7 bases from J, with 5 bases between. The germline V gene encodes CDR1 SGHDT and CDR2 YYEEEE. The CDR3 sequence: CASSLGGEQYF. CDR3 DNA: TGTGCCAGCAGCTTGGGCGGAGAGCAGTACTTC.

The rearrangement links TRBV7-8 to TRBJ2-7; perhaps TRBD2 as D (6 bases). Germline loops: CDR1 SGHVS, CDR2 FQNEAQ. The CDR3 consists of 14 residues. Trimming pared 6 bases from V and 0 bases from J, leaving 12 bases between. CDR3 DNA: TGTGCCAGCAGTACCCGGGGGAACTCCTACGAGCAGTACTTC. Its protein is CASSTRGNSYEQYF.